Shown below are 5 T cell receptor beta chains from a single sample sequenced in a study of shared clonotypes between healthy human individuals. TCRdb's table, derived via immunoSEQ multiplex PCR, lists solely in-frame clones and lacks some. This sample has roughly 2.5 million clones; 90% to 95% occur once, and the top ten carry roughly 0.15%. The sample comprised naive CD4+ T cells sorted from blood. Subset noted: CD45RA+ positively selected. These receptors were collected from a man younger than 30 in good health.

V gene TRBV2 combines with J gene TRBJ2-1, with D possibly being TRBD2 (6 bases). Germline CDR1 reads SNHLY; CDR2 reads FYNNEI. The V end lost 5 bases, the J end lost 8 bases, and 19 bases lay between the germline ends. The CDR3 spans 15 residues. CDR3: CASSPMELAYHEQFF. CDR3 nucleotide sequence: TGTGCCAGCAGTCCTATGGAACTAGCCTATCATGAGCAGTTCTTC.

The V and J genes are TRBV7-2 and TRBJ1-2; D remains ambiguous. V lost 5 bases to trimming and J lost 3 bases, with 10 bases between them. The CDR3 extends over 13 amino acids. Germline V gene data show CDR1 as SGHTA and CDR2 as FQGNSA. The CDR3 coding sequence is TGTGCCAGCAGCCCCCCCCCGTACTATGGCTACACCTTC. Translated, it gives CASSPPPYYGYTF.

The chain couples TRBV10-3 to TRBJ1-5; no clear D. The ends were cut back, 2 bases at V and 8 bases at J, with 10 bases in the middle. The CDR3 runs 13 residues. The germline gives CDR1 ENHRY, CDR2 SYGVKD. CDR3 DNA: TGTGCCATCAGTGAGAACAGACGGGAGCCCCAGCATTTT. Its translation: CAISENRREPQHF.

V and J are TRBV28 and TRBJ1-2, with TRBD1 identical over 7 bases. There are 12 residues in the CDR3. V dropped 5 bases and J dropped 6; count of bases not matched to a gene: 3. The germline gives CDR1 MDHEN, CDR2 SYDVKM. DNA for the CDR3: TGTGCCAGCAGTGACAGGGTTGATGGCTACACCTTC. This sequence encodes CASSDRVDGYTF.

This rearrangement joins TRBV9 to TRBJ2-7, with 8 bases aligning to TRBD1. Per germline, CDR1 SGDLS and CDR2 YYNGEE. This CDR3 region has 14 residues. The V gene end was trimmed by 4 bases and the J gene end by 4 bases; junction bases not matched to a gene: 7. DNA of the CDR3: TGTGCCAGCAGCATAGGGACAGGCGAATACGAGCAGTACTTC. Encoded protein: CASSIGTGEYEQYF.